This T cell receptor beta chain was sequenced during a study of T cell responses to AZD1222 COVID-19 vaccine listed by TCRdb under 2021. A note on the overall study: A total of 233 trial participants underwent TCR sequencing, of whom nearly 210 received two doses of AZD1222 and about 26 received two doses of the MenACWY control vaccine. Trial participants were enrolled by age into 18-55, 56-69 and 70-plus year subgroups, with approximately 150, 28 and 58 TCR-sequenced participants respectively.

The CDR3 regions of human TCRbeta chains were analyzed by immunosequencing. Per the authors' processing: TCRs in the repertoires were matched against a reference library of SARS-CoV-2-specific TCRs that had been generated with the MIRA antigen-specificity platform. Breadth was defined as the fraction of unique TCRs that were SARS-CoV-2-associated, and depth was defined as the fraction of total T cells that were SARS-CoV-2-associated. Using the MIRA data, each spike-specific TCR was mapped to the spike region that the TCR reacts to and placed in a CD4 or CD8 class. Log10-transformed breadth and depth values were compared by one-way ANOVA with Sidak's multiple comparisons tests. This is the immuneACCESS table as TCRdb keeps it, with only in-frame sequences that have V and J called. A part of the clones is gone; compared with another copy, unresolved V genes explain less than half, and the rest is unexplained. V, J and clone size are those of that table, while D and trimming were read from the DNA. This sample comprises 70,000 to 95,000 clones, more than 70% of them detected only once. The biggest ten clones account for 6.9% of the sample.

The time point label here, explained by the study, means: about 28 days (+/-7) after the second vaccine dose. Because spike-specific TCR depth and breadth did not differ between the two schedules, AZD1222 recipients who got a second dose at roughly 4 weeks were pooled with those who got a second dose at roughly 12 weeks. Vaccinee samples came from UK trials COV001 and COV002, including a single-blind randomized controlled phase 2/3 trial of AZD1222 (ChAdOx1 nCoV-19) in healthy adults. For TCRbeta chain sequencing, PBMC samples were collected from trial participants at day 0 and at day 28 after the second dose. On the study overall, not on this receptor specifically: Because no day 14 peak-response samples were available, the repertoires could be characterized only after the peak T cell response. A significant rise in spike-specific TCR breadth and depth was observed after two AZD1222 doses relative to day 0 and relative to MenACWY recipients. Reportedly, almost half of the unique spike-specific TCRs recognized epitopes lying outside the regions that are mutated in the B.1.351 and B.1.1.7 variants. Most participants were white British and females outnumbered males, and the authors suggested that clonal diversity may have been underestimated. Conclusions about previously exposed vaccinees are limited, since just five to seven AZD1222 recipients were seropositive for SARS-CoV-2 at baseline. In the small 56-69-year group, the increase in depth fell short of significance, most likely because of low power. Vaccine-associated CD4 TCRs spanned the whole spike protein, with dominant responses in regions 160-218 and 743-854.

Points on this clone: Its target antigen remains unknown. Base qualities are missing; no much larger clone stands one base away.

V drops 6 bases and J drops 0 bases, leaving 10 bases in between. The germline V gene sets CDR1 to SGHVS and CDR2 to FQNEAQ. Measured from the cysteine to the phenylalanine, the CDR3 is 14 residues long. The sequence is cut down to CDR3 DNA, 42 bases in frame from base 1. The material was peripheral blood, obtained 28 days after the second AZD1222 dose. The TCR originated in an adult who received the AZD1222 COVID-19 vaccine. The V and J genes are TRBV7-8 and TRBJ2-3; the D gene cannot be named for sure. For the CDR3, the sequence is CASSFGPSTDTQYF. The base sequence is TGTGCCAGCAGTTTTGGACCTAGCACAGATACGCAGTATTTT. The variable domain in full, with residues beyond the CDR3 obtained from the reference TRBV7-8 and TRBJ2-3 genes, is GAGVSQSPRYKVAKRGQDVALRCDPISGHVSLFWYQQALGQGPEFLTYFQNEAQLDKSGLPSDRFFAERPEGSVSTLKIQRTQQEDSAVYLCASSFGPSTDTQYFGPGTRLTVL.